This T cell receptor (beta chain) was observed in a study of T-cell reconstitution after alpha-beta-depleted transplantation in children. This CDR3 is built from 14 residues. V shed 1 base and J shed 3 bases, with 11 bases lying between them. Germline CDR1 reads SGHKS; CDR2 reads YYEKEE (reference sequence). Unique molecular identifiers were built into the TCRbeta library. Via MiXCR, TCRdb re-called the PCR reads, giving one row per CDR3 protein. The sample lists about 980,000 distinct CDR3 sequences; about 31% were seen once. This specimen consisted of PBMCs, mostly from graft donor cells, obtained 360 days after TCRalphabeta/CD19-depleted stem cell transplant. This TCR derives from a boy under two years old who had a stem cell transplant for SCID, so the T cells may come from the graft donor. The chain is built from TRBV5-5 and TRBJ2-7; D remains unclear. Here the CDR3 reads CASSLTRLDYEQYF. CDR3 in DNA: TGTGCCAGCAGCTTGACACGTCTTGACTACGAGCAGTACTTC.